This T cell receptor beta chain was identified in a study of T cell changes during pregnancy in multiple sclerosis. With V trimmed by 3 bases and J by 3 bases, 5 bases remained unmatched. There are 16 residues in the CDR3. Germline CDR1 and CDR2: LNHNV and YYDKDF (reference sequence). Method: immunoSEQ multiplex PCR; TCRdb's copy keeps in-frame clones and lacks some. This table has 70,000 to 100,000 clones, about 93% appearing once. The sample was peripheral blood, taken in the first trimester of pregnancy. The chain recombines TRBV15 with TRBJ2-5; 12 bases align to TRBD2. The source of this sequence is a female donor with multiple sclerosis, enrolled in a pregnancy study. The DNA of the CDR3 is TGTGCCACCAGCAGTCCTGGACTAGCGGGAAAAGAGACCCAGTACTTC. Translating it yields CATSSPGLAGKETQYF.